This T cell receptor beta chain was profiled in a study of blood T cells in healthy people across ages. The authors ran a second PCR of about 6 to 11 cycles using a sample-barcoded 5' primer and a J-beta primer mix. Every single cDNA molecule received a tag from a template-switch adaptor with 12 random nucleotides. TCRdb independently ran MiXCR on the 5' RACE reads; one entry per CDR3 protein. The table shows around 870,000 distinct CDR3 sequences, with around 30% occurring only once. The germline V gene encodes CDR1 GTSNPN and CDR2 SVGIG (reference sequence). The CDR3 runs 14 residues. The V and J ends lost 1 base and 4 bases respectively, with 13 bases between them.

Material: blood. This chain uses TRBV30 with TRBJ1-2; D possibly corresponds to TRBD1 (5 bases). This TCR was sampled from an elderly woman in good health. CDR3 nucleotide sequence: TGTGCCTGGAGTGGCCTAAGGGGCGGCTATGGCTACACCTTC. It codes for CAWSGLRGGYGYTF.